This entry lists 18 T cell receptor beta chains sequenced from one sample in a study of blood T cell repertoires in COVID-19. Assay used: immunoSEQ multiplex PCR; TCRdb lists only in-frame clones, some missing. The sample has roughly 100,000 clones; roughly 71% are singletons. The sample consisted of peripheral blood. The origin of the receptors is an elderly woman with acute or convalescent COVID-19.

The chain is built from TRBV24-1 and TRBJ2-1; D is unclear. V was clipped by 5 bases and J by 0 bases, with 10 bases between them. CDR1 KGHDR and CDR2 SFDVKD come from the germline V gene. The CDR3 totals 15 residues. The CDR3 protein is CATSVPLSSYNEQFF. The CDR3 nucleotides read TGTGCCACCAGTGTGCCTCTCAGCTCCTACAATGAGCAGTTCTTC.

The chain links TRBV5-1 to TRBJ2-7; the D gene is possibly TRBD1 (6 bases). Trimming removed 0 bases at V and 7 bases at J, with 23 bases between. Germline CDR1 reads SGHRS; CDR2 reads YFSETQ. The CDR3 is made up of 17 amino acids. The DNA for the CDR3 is TGCGCCAGCAGCTTGGAGCCACCGGAGAGCCTACAGGGTGAGCAGTACTTC. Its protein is CASSLEPPESLQGEQYF.

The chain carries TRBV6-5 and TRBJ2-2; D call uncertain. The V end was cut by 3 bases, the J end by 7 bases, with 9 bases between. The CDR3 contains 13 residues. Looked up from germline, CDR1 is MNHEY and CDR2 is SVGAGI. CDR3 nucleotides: TGTGCCAGCAGTTATCAAGGCGGCGGGGAGCTGTTTTTT. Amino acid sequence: CASSYQGGGELFF.

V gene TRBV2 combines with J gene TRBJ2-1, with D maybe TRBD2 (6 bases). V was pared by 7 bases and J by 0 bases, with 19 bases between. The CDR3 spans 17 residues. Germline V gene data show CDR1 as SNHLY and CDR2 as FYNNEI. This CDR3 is CASISTWFGSSYNEQFF. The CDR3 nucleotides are TGTGCCAGCATTTCGACATGGTTCGGGAGCTCCTACAATGAGCAGTTCTTC.

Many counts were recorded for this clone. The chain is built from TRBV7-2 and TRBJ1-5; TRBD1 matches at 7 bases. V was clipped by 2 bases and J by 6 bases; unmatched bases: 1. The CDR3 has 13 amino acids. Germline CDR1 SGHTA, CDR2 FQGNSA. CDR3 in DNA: TGTGCCAGCAGCTTAAGGGACAGTCAGCCCCAGCATTTT. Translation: CASSLRDSQPQHF.

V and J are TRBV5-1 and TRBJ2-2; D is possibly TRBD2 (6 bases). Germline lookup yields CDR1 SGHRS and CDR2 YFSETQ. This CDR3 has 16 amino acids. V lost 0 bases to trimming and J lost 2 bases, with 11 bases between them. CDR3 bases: TGCGCCAGCAGCTTGGGTGTAGCGGCCAACACCGGGGAGCTGTTTTTT. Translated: CASSLGVAANTGELFF.

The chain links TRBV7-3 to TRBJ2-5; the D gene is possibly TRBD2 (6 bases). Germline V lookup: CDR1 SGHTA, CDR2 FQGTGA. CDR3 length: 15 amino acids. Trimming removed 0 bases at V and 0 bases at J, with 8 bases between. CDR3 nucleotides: TGTGCCAGCAGCTTAACGGGGGGATACCAAGAGACCCAGTACTTC. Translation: CASSLTGGYQETQYF.

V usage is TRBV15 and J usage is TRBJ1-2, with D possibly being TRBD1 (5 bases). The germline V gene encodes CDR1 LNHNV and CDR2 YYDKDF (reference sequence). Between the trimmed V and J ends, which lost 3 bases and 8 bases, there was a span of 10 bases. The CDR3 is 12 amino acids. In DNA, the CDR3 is TGTGCCACCAGCAGGCGGGACGGAGGCTACACCTTC. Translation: CATSRRDGGYTF.

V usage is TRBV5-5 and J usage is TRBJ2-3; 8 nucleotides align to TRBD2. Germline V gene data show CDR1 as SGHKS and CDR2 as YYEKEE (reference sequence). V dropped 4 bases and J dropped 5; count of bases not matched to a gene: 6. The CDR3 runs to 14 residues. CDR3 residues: CASSLGGAIDTQYF. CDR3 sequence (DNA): TGTGCCAGCAGCCTCGGGGGGGCCATAGATACGCAGTATTTT.

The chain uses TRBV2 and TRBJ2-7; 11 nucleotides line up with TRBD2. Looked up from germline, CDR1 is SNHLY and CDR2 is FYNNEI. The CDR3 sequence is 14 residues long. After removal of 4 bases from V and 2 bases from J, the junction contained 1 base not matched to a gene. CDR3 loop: CASSGLAGPYEQYF. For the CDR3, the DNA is TGTGCCAGCAGTGGACTAGCGGGGCCCTACGAGCAGTACTTC.

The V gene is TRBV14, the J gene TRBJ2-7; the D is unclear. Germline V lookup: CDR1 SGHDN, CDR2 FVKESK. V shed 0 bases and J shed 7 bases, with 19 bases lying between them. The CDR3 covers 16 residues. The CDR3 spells CASSQDGWWNAREQYF. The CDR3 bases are TGTGCCAGCAGCCAAGATGGGTGGTGGAATGCGCGGGAGCAGTACTTC.

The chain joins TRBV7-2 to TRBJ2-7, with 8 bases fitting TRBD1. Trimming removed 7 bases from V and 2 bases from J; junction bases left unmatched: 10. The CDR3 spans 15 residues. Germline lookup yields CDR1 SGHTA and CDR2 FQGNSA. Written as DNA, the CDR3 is TGTGCCAGCAAAAGGGGACAGGCTACCGCCTACGAGCAGTACTTC. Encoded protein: CASKRGQATAYEQYF.

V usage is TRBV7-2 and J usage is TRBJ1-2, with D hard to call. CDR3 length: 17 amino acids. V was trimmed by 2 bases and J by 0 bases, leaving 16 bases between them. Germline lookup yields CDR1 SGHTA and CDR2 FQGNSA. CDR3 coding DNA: TGTGCCAGCAGCTTAAGCCCGGCGGGGAAAGCTAACTATGGCTACACCTTC. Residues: CASSLSPAGKANYGYTF.

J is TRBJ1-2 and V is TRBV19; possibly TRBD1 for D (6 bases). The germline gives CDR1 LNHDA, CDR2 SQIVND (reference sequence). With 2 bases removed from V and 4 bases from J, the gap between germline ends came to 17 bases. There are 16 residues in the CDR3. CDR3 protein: CASSINRDSITYGYTF. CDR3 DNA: TGTGCCAGTAGTATAAACAGGGATTCCATTACCTATGGCTACACCTTC.

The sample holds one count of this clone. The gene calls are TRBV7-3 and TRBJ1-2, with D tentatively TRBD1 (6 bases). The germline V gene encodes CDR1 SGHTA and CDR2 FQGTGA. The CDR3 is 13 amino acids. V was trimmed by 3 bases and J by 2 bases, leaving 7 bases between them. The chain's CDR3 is CASSFTGNYGYTF. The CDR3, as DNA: TGTGCCAGCAGCTTTACAGGGAACTATGGCTACACCTTC.

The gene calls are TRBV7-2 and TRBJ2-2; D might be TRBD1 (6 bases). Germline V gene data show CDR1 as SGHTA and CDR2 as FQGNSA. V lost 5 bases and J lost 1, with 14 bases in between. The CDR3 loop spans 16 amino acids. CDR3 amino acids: CASSGHRALNTGELFF. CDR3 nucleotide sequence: TGTGCCAGCAGCGGGCACAGGGCCCTGAACACCGGGGAGCTGTTTTTT.

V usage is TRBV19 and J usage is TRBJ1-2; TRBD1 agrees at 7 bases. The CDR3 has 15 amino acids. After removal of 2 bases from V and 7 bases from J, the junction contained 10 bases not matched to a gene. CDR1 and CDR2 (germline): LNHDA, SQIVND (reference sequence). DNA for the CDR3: TGTGCCAGTAGTATACTGGTCGACAGGGCGACTGGCTACACCTTC. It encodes CASSILVDRATGYTF.

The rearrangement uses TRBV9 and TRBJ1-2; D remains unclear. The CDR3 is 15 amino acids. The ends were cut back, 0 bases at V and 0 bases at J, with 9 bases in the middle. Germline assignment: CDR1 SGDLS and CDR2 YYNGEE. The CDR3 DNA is TGTGCCAGCAGCGTAGAATACCTATCTAACTATGGCTACACCTTC. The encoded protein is CASSVEYLSNYGYTF. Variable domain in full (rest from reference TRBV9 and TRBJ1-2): DSGVTQTPKHLITATGQRVTLRCSPRSGDLSVYWYQQSLDQGLQFLIQYYNGEERAKGNILERFSAQQFPDLHSELNLSSLELGDSALYFCASSVEYLSNYGYTFGSGTRLTVV.